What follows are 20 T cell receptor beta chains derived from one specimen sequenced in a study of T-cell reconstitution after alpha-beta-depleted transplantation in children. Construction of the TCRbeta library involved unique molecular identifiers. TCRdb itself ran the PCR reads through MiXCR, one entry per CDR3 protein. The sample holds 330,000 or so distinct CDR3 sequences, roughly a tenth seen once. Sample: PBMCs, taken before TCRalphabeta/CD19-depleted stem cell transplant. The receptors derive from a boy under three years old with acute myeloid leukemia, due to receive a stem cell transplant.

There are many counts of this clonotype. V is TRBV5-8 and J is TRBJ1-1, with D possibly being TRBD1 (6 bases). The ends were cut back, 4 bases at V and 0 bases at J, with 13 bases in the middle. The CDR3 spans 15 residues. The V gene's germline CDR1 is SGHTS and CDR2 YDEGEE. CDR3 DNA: TGTGCCAGCAGCAAGGGGGACACCCTGAACACTGAAGCTTTCTTT. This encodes CASSKGDTLNTEAFF.

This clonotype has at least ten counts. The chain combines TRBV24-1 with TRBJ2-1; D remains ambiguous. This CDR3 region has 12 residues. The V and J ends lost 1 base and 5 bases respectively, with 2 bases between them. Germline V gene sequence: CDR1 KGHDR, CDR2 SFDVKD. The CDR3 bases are TGTGCCACCAGTGATTTTGACAATGAGCAGTTCTTC. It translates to CATSDFDNEQFF.

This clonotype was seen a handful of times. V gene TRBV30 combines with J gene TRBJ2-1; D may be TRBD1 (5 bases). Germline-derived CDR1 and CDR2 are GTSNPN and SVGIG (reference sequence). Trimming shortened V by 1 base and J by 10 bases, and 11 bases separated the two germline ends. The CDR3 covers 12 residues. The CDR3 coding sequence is TGTGCCTGGAGTGGGGGCAGAGCGGAGCAGTTCTTC. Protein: CAWSGGRAEQFF. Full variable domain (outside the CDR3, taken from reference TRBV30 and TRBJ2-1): SQTIHQWPATLVQPVGSPLSLECTVEGTSNPNLYWYRQAAGRGLQLLFYSVGIGQISSEVPQNLSASRPQDRQFILSSKKLLLSDSGFYLCAWSGGRAEQFFGPGTRLTVL.

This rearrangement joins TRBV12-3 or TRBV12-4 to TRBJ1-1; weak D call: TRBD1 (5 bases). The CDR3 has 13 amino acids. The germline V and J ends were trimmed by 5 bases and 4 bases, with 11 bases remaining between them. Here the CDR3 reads CASSPDGATEAFF. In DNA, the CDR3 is TGTGCCAGCAGTCCTGACGGGGCCACTGAAGCTTTCTTT.

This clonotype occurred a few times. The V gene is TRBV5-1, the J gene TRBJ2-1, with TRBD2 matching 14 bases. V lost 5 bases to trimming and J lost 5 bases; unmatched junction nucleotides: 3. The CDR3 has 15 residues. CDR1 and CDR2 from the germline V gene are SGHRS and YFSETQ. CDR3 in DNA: TGCGCCAGCAGGACGGGACTAGCGGGGGACAATGAGCAGTTCTTC. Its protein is CASRTGLAGDNEQFF.

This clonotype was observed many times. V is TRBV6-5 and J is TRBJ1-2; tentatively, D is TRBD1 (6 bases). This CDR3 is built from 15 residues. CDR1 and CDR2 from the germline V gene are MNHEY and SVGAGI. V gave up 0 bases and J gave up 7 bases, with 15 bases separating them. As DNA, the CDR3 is TGTGCCAGCAGTTACTCGAAGGGGGTCGGCGGTGGCTACACCTTC. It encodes CASSYSKGVGGGYTF.

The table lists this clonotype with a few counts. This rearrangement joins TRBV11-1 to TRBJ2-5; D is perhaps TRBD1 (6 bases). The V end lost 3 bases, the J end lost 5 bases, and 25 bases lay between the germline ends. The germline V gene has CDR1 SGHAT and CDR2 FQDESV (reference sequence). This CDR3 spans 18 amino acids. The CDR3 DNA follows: TGTGCCAGCAGCTTTCGGCATACGGGTGTGACAGGCGGGGAGACCCAGTACTTC. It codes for CASSFRHTGVTGGETQYF.

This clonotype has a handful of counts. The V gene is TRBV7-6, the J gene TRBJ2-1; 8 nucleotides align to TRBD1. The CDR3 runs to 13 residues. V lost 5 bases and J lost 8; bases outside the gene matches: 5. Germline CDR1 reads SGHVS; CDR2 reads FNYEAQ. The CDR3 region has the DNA TGTGCCAGCAGCCGGGACAGGTTTGATGAGCAGTTCTTC. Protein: CASSRDRFDEQFF.

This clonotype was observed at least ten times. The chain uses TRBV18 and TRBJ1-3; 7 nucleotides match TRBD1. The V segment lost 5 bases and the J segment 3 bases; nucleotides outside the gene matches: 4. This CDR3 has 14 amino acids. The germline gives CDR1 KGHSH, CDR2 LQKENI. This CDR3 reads CASSTGTVGNTIYF. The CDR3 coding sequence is TGTGCCAGCTCAACAGGGACAGTTGGAAACACCATATATTTT.

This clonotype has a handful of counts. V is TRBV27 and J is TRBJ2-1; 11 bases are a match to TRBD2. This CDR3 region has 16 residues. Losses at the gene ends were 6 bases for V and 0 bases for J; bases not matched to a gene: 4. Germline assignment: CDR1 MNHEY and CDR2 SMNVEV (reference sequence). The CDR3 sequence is CASRALAGASYNEQFF. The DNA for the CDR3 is TGTGCCAGCAGAGCACTAGCGGGGGCCTCCTACAATGAGCAGTTCTTC.

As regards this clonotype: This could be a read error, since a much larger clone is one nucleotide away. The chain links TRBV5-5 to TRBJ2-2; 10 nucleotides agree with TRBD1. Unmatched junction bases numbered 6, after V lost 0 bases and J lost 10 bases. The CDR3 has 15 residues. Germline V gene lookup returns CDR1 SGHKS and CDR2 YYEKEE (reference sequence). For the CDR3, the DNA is TGTGCCAGCAGCTTGGCGGGGACAGGGGTCCCGGAGCTGTTTTTT. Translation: CASSLAGTGVPELFF. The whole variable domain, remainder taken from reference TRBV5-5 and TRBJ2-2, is DAGVTQSPTHLIKTRGQQVTLRCSPISGHKSVSWYQQVLGQGPQFIFQYYEKEERGRGNFPDRFSARQFPNYSSELNVNALLLGDSALYLCASSLAGTGVPELFFGEGSRLTVL.

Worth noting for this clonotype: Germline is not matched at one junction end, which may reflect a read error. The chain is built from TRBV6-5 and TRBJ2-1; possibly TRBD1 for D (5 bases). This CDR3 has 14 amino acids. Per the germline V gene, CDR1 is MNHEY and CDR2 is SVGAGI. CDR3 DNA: TGTCCCAGCAGTTACTTGGCAGGGTACAATGAGCAGTTCTTC. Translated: CPSSYLAGYNEQFF.

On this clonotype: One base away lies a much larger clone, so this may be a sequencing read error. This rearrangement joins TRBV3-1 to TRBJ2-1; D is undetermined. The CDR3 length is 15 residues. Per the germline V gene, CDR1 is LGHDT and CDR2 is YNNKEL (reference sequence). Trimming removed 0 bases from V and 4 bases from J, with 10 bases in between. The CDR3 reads CASSQDTYGYNEQFF. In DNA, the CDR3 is TGTGCCAGCAGCCAAGATACGTACGGATACAATGAGCAGTTCTTC.

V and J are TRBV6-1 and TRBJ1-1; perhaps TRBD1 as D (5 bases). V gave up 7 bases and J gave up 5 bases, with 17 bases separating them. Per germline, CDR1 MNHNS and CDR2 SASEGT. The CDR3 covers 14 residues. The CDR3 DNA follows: TGTGCCAGCACCCGGAGGGGAAGCGGGACTGAAGCTTTCTTT. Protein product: CASTRRGSGTEAFF.

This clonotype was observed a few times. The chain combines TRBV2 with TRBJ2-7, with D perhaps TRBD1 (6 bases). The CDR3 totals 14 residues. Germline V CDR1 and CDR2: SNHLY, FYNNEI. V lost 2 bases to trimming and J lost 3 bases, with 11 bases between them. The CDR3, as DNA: TGTGCCAGCAGTGAACCGGCCAGGGGCTACGAGCAGTACTTC. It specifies CASSEPARGYEQYF.

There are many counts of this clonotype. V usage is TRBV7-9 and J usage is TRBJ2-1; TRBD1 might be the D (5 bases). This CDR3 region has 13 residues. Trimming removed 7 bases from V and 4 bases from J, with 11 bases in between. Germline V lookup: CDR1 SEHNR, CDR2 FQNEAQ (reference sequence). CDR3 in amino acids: CASNSPGYNEQFF. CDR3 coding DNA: TGTGCCAGCAACTCCCCAGGGTACAATGAGCAGTTCTTC.

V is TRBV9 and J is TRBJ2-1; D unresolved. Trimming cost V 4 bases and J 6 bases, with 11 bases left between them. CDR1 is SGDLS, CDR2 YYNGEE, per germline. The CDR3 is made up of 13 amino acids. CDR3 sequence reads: CASSPRTRNEQFF. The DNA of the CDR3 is TGTGCCAGCAGCCCCAGGACCCGCAATGAGCAGTTCTTC.

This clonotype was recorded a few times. The CDR3 nucleotides read TGTGCCAGCAGCTTAAGGCCAGCCGCCTACAATGAGCAGTTCTTC. Translating gives CASSLRPAAYNEQFF. J is TRBJ2-1 and V is TRBV7-2; D uncertain. Trimming shortened V by 2 bases and J by 2 bases, and 10 bases separated the two germline ends. The CDR3 has 15 amino acids. The germline V gene has CDR1 SGHTA and CDR2 FQGNSA.

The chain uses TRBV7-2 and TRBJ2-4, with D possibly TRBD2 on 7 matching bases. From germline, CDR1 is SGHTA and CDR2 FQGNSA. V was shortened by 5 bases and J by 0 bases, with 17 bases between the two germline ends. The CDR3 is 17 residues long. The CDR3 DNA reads TGTGCCAGCAGCGGTAATAGGGGGGGTTTAGCCAAAAACATTCAGTACTTC. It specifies CASSGNRGGLAKNIQYF. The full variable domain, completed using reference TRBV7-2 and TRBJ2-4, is GAGVSQSPSNKVTEKGKDVELRCDPISGHTALYWYRQSLGQGLEFLIYFQGNSAPDKSGLPSDRFSAERTGGSVSTLTIQRTQQEDSAVYLCASSGNRGGLAKNIQYFGAGTRLSVL.

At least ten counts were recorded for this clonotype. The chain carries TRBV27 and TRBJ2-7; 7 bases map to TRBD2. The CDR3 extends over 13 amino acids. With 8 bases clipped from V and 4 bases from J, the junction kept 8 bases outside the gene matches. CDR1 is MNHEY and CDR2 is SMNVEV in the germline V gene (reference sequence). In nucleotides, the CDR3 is TGTGCCAGCTCCAGCGGGGTCCTTTACGAGCAGTACTTC. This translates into CASSSGVLYEQYF.